This T cell receptor beta chain appears in the sequencing data of a study of glioma-infiltrating T cells after dendritic cell vaccination. About the research overall: The vaccine used monocyte-derived dendritic cells pulsed overnight with autologous tumor lysate.

This clone was detected a few times. Its matching antigen is unknown. General study findings and limits: No direct clonality-survival link was found; a diverse polyclonal response may matter. Longer survival after dendritic cell vaccination followed higher pretreatment TIL content.

The time point denotes: after dendritic cell vaccination, including at tumor progression/relapse. V lost 10 bases and J 5 bases, leaving 11 bases between the germline ends. Germline V CDR1 and CDR2: SNHLY, FYNNEI. This CDR3 is built from 11 residues. Primers: 60 V beta forward and 13 J beta reverse. TCRdb's copy holds only in-frame clones and misses some; the assay was immunoSEQ multiplex PCR. The table includes more than 70,000 clones, 87% detected once. Sequencing used blood, obtained after dendritic cell vaccination. This TCR derives from a human donor with glioblastoma. The rearrangement links TRBV2 to TRBJ1-1; the D gene is possibly TRBD1 (5 bases). The CDR3 DNA is TGTGCCACACCGACAGCAACTGAAGCTTTCTTT. This codes for CATPTATEAFF.